What follows are 19 T cell receptor beta chains derived from one specimen sequenced in a study of long-term antiretroviral therapy in people with HIV. A v3.0 immunoSEQ assay was performed at survey level. The protocol was immunoSEQ multiplex PCR, while the TCRdb copy is restricted to in-frame clones and leaves out a portion. The profile shows 25,000 to 35,000 clones, about 90% of them singletons. Source: unsorted PBMCs, taken 1.8 years after starting antiretroviral therapy. These receptors originate from a woman aged 18-30 years with HIV.

The J gene is TRBJ1-1, the V gene TRBV5-1; D may be TRBD1 (5 bases). CDR1 and CDR2 from the germline V gene are SGHRS and YFSETQ. This CDR3 is built from 15 residues. Trimming left V 0 bases short and J 1 base short, with 10 bases between. As DNA, the CDR3 is TGCGCCAGCAGCTTGGCAGGGAACTGGAACACTGAAGCTTTCTTT. Translation: CASSLAGNWNTEAFF.

The chain uses TRBV7-6 and TRBJ2-5; D may be TRBD2 (5 bases). This CDR3 spans 14 amino acids. V lost 3 bases to trimming and J lost 3 bases, with 11 bases between them. Germline values: CDR1 SGHVS, CDR2 FNYEAQ. The CDR3 DNA reads as TGTGCCAGCAGCTTGATCGGACTGGAAGAGACCCAGTACTTC. Translated, it gives CASSLIGLEETQYF.

The chain couples TRBV11-2 to TRBJ1-2, with 8 bases fitting TRBD1. V lost 5 bases, J lost 5 bases, and 10 bases stayed unmatched. CDR1 SGHAT and CDR2 FQNNGV come from the germline V gene. This CDR3 region has 15 residues. The CDR3 sequence: CASSTGQGFGYGYTF. The CDR3 DNA is TGTGCCAGCAGCACAGGACAGGGCTTTGGTTATGGCTACACCTTC.

This chain uses TRBV2 with TRBJ1-5; D is undetermined. Germline loops: CDR1 SNHLY, CDR2 FYNNEI. The CDR3 is 11 residues long. V was trimmed by 8 bases and J by 2 bases, leaving 4 bases between them. The CDR3 bases are TGTGCCAGCTCCGGCAATCAGCCCCAGCATTTT. It translates to CASSGNQPQHF.

The J gene is TRBJ2-1, the V gene TRBV11-2, with D maybe TRBD1 (6 bases). Germline V gene data show CDR1 as SGHAT and CDR2 as FQNNGV. Trimming shortened V by 4 bases and J by 7 bases, and 14 bases separated the two germline ends. The CDR3 is made up of 14 amino acids. CDR3 nucleotides: TGTGCCAGCAGCTCCACAGGGAACCGGAATGAGCAGTTCTTC. Encoded protein: CASSSTGNRNEQFF.

The chain employs TRBV14 and TRBJ2-7; 9 bases agree with TRBD1. Germline V gene data show CDR1 as SGHDN and CDR2 as FVKESK. The junction had 7 bases not matched to a gene; V was cut back by 5 bases and J by 5 bases. The CDR3 runs 14 residues. The CDR3, as DNA: TGTGCCAGCAGCTATATTAGGACAGGGGACGAGCAGTACTTC. This codes for CASSYIRTGDEQYF.

This chain links TRBV10-2 with TRBJ2-7, with 9 bases lining up with TRBD1. Germline trimming cut 6 bases from V and 3 bases from J; bases unmatched to any gene: 6. CDR1 WSHSY and CDR2 SAAADI come from the germline V gene. The CDR3 runs to 14 residues. In DNA, the CDR3 is TGCGCCAGCAGGACCGGGACAGGGCACTACGAGCAGTACTTC. Translating it yields CASRTGTGHYEQYF.

V gene TRBV7-2 combines with J gene TRBJ1-5; TRBD1 might be the D (5 bases). The CDR3 loop spans 15 amino acids. The V gene's germline CDR1 is SGHTA and CDR2 FQGNSA. V was cut by 5 bases and J by 3 bases, with 14 bases left in between. The CDR3 sequence is CASSAFRDFNQPQHF. The CDR3 bases are TGTGCCAGCAGCGCTTTCAGGGACTTCAATCAGCCCCAGCATTTT.

The gene calls are TRBV6-1 and TRBJ2-2; 9 bases line up with TRBD1. Germline V CDR1 and CDR2: MNHNS, SASEGT. The CDR3 is made up of 16 amino acids. V was clipped by 4 bases and J by 2 bases; unmatched bases: 5. The CDR3 sequence is CASSATGGANTGELFF. The CDR3 DNA is TGTGCCAGCAGTGCTACAGGGGGCGCAAACACCGGGGAGCTGTTTTTT.

This clone was detected only once. This chain joins TRBV19 and TRBJ2-1; 7 nucleotides line up with TRBD2. From germline, CDR1 is LNHDA and CDR2 SQIVND (reference sequence). The V gene end was trimmed by 3 bases and the J gene end by 2 bases; junction bases not matched to a gene: 1. The CDR3 runs 14 residues. The CDR3 reads CASSISGPYNEQFF. The CDR3 DNA is TGTGCCAGTAGTATTAGCGGGCCCTACAATGAGCAGTTCTTC.

V usage is TRBV9 and J usage is TRBJ2-1, with TRBD2 matching 8 bases. The CDR3 runs to 16 residues. V gave up 4 bases and J gave up 5 bases; unmatched junction bases: 11. Germline V gene data show CDR1 as SGDLS and CDR2 as YYNGEE. The CDR3 protein is CASSPRWGTRNNEQFF. The CDR3 nucleotides read TGTGCCAGCAGCCCCCGTTGGGGGACTAGGAACAATGAGCAGTTCTTC.

This chain links TRBV7-3 with TRBJ2-1; D not resolved. Germline loops: CDR1 SGHTA, CDR2 FQGTGA. The CDR3 contains 15 residues. Trimming pared 0 bases from V and 2 bases from J, leaving 8 bases between. This CDR3 is CASSLTSDPYNEQFF. DNA for the CDR3: TGTGCCAGCAGCTTAACGTCGGACCCCTACAATGAGCAGTTCTTC.

The CDR3 DNA is TGCGCCAGCAGCTCGACAGGGAACACTGAAGCTTTCTTT. This codes for CASSSTGNTEAFF. The chain combines TRBV5-1 with TRBJ1-1; D perhaps matches TRBD1 (6 bases). CDR1 SGHRS and CDR2 YFSETQ come from the germline V gene. The CDR3 spans 13 residues. The V and J ends lost 3 bases and 1 base respectively, with 7 bases between them.

The gene calls are TRBV4-1 and TRBJ1-5, with D unclear. CDR1 MGHRA and CDR2 YSYEKL come from the germline V gene. Trimming took 3 bases from V and 2 from J, leaving 14 bases between them. The length of the CDR3 is 16 residues. The chain's CDR3 is CASSHGSSKGNQPQHF. CDR3 coding DNA: TGCGCCAGCAGCCACGGGTCATCAAAAGGCAATCAGCCCCAGCATTTT.

This chain uses TRBV6-4 with TRBJ2-1; tentative D call: TRBD2 (6 bases). Trimming pared 6 bases from V and 7 bases from J, leaving 16 bases between. Germline V CDR1 and CDR2: MRHNA, SNTAGT. The CDR3 runs to 14 residues. CDR3: CASSENLAWNEQFF. The CDR3 bases are TGTGCCAGCAGCGAAAATCTAGCGTGGAATGAGCAGTTCTTC.

The rearrangement uses TRBV11-3 and TRBJ2-3, with 10 nucleotides matching TRBD2. This CDR3 spans 16 amino acids. V lost 5 bases, J lost 0 bases, and 5 bases stayed unmatched. The V gene's germline CDR1 is SGHNT and CDR2 YENEEA. In DNA, the CDR3 is TGTGCCAGCAGCAAAGGGACTAGCGCGAGCACAGATACGCAGTATTTT. Protein sequence: CASSKGTSASTDTQYF.

J is TRBJ2-1 and V is TRBV27, with D hard to call. Trimming stripped 1 base from V and 5 bases from J, with 0 bases between. Germline CDR1 is MNHEY and CDR2 is SMNVEV (reference sequence). The CDR3 covers 11 residues. CDR3 region: CASSLYNEQFF. For the CDR3, the DNA is TGTGCCAGCAGTTTATACAATGAGCAGTTCTTC.

The V and J genes are TRBV15 and TRBJ2-3; 8 bases are shared with TRBD1. Trimming took 6 bases from V and 5 from J; bases not matched to a gene: 7. Germline assignment: CDR1 LNHNV and CDR2 YYDKDF (reference sequence). The CDR3 has 14 amino acids. DNA of the CDR3: TGTGCCACCAGTCTCAGGGGGCACGAAGATACGCAGTATTTT. Protein: CATSLRGHEDTQYF.

The chain combines TRBV11-3 with TRBJ2-1; 11 nucleotides agree with TRBD2. V shed 4 bases, J shed 10 bases, and the junction held 12 bases outside the gene matches. The germline gives CDR1 SGHNT, CDR2 YENEEA. This CDR3 contains 16 residues. The CDR3 coding sequence is TGTGCCAGCAGCTCATTAGCGGGAGGGCCAGGTTCCGAGCAGTTCTTC. Translation gives CASSSLAGGPGSEQFF.